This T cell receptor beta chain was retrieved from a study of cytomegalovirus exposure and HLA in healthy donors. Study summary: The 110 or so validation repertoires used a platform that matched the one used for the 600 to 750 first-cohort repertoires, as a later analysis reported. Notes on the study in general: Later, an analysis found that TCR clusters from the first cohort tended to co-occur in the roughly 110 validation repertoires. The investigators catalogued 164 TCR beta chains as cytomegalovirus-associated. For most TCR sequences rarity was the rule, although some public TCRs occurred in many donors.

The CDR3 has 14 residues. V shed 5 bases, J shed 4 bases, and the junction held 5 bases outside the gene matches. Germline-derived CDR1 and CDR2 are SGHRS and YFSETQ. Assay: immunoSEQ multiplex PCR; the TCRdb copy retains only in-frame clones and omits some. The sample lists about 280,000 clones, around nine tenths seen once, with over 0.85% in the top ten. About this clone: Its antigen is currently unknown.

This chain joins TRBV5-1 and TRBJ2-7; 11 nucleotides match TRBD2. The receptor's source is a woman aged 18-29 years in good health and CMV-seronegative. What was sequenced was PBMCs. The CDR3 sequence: CASRELAGAYEQYF. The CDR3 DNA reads TGCGCCAGCAGAGAACTAGCGGGAGCTTACGAGCAGTACTTC.